These 22 T cell receptor beta chains came from one sample sequenced in a study of T cells in Graves' hyperthyroidism and ophthalmopathy. Authors of the study amplified TCR beta CDR3 regions from RNA transcripts. Researchers ran a first-round RT-PCR on the TCR CDR3 using the HTBI primer set. TCRdb passed the multiplex PCR reads through MiXCR, listing each CDR3 protein once. The repertoire has approximately 520,000 distinct CDR3 sequences, around a quarter of them found once; the top ten carry roughly 10%. Sequencing was performed on blood. These TCRs come from a woman under 40 with Graves' ophthalmopathy.

This clonotype came up many times. This chain joins TRBV20-1 and TRBJ2-7; no clear D. V dropped 5 bases and J dropped 0 bases, with 11 bases sitting between them. The germline V gene has CDR1 DFQATT and CDR2 SNEGSKA (reference sequence). The CDR3 loop spans 13 amino acids. The DNA for the CDR3 is TGCAGTGCTGACAAGGACGTCTCCTACGAGCAGTACTTC. It specifies CSADKDVSYEQYF.

Many counts were recorded for this clonotype. This rearrangement joins TRBV6-1 to TRBJ1-1, with 7 positions matching TRBD1. The V and J ends lost 3 bases and 1 base, in that order; junction bases with no gene match: 2. CDR1 is MNHNS, CDR2 SASEGT, per germline. The CDR3 extends over 14 amino acids. CDR3 nucleotides: TGTGCCAGCAGTGAGACAGGGACGAACACTGAAGCTTTCTTT. It translates to CASSETGTNTEAFF.

This clonotype was counted at least ten times. V is TRBV5-1 and J is TRBJ1-1, with D uncertain. V was clipped by 1 base and J by 0 bases, with 7 bases between them. This CDR3 is 14 amino acids long. The germline V gene has CDR1 SGHRS and CDR2 YFSETQ. This chain's CDR3 is CASSLSFMNTEAFF. CDR3 nucleotide sequence: TGCGCCAGCAGCTTGAGTTTTATGAACACTGAAGCTTTCTTT.

This clonotype was counted at least ten times. V and J are TRBV6-5 and TRBJ2-7, with 7 bases lining up with TRBD1. J gave up 4 bases and V 2 bases, and 5 bases lay outside the gene matches. The germline CDR1 and CDR2 sequences are MNHEY and SVGAGI. The CDR3 runs 14 residues. CDR3 residues: CASSYGDRPYEQYF. The DNA for the CDR3 is TGTGCCAGCAGTTACGGGGACAGACCTTACGAGCAGTACTTC.

This chain uses TRBV20-1 with TRBJ2-7, with 9 bases identical to TRBD1. The CDR3 is 15 amino acids. Germline CDR1 reads DFQATT; CDR2 reads SNEGSKA (reference sequence). Trimming took 3 bases from V and 3 from J; bases not matched to a gene: 9. DNA for the CDR3: TGCAGTGCTAGCCCTGGGGACAGGGAGAGCTACGAGCAGTACTTC. This encodes CSASPGDRESYEQYF.

This clonotype has ten or more counts. The rearrangement links TRBV6-2 or TRBV6-3 to TRBJ1-1; possibly TRBD1 for D (5 bases). The CDR3 has 13 residues. Deletions cut 0 bases from V and 8 bases from J, with 10 bases between. The germline V gene has CDR1 MNHEY and CDR2 SVGEGT. The CDR3 DNA reads as TGTGCCAGCAGTTACTCGGACACCCTCGAAGCTTTCTTT. It is translated as CASSYSDTLEAFF.

The chain employs TRBV30 and TRBJ1-5; no definite D call. Germline values: CDR1 GTSNPN, CDR2 SVGIG (reference sequence). Between the trimmed V and J ends, which lost 3 bases and 1 base, there was a span of 10 bases. CDR3 length: 14 amino acids. CDR3 coding DNA: TGTGCCTGGAGCTACGACGGGAGCAATCAGCCCCAGCATTTT. Amino acid sequence: CAWSYDGSNQPQHF.

This sequence joins TRBV2 and TRBJ1-3; D is undetermined. Per the germline V gene, CDR1 is SNHLY and CDR2 is FYNNEI. The CDR3 is made up of 13 amino acids. Trimming took 7 bases from V and 6 from J, leaving 13 bases between them. CDR3 in amino acids: CASTNQVTNTIYF. The DNA for the CDR3 is TGTGCCAGCACCAATCAGGTCACAAACACCATATATTTT.

This clonotype has a count of ten or more. This chain uses TRBV6-5 with TRBJ1-1; D unclear. Germline V CDR1 and CDR2: MNHEY, SVGAGI. V lost 3 bases, J lost 4 bases, and 15 bases lay in between. CDR3 length: 15 residues. CDR3 nucleotides: TGTGCCAGCAGTTATTCCCCAGATTCATCCACTGAAGCTTTCTTT. Its protein product is CASSYSPDSSTEAFF.

There are many counts of this clonotype. This chain connects TRBV6-1 to TRBJ1-1; TRBD1 agrees at 7 bases. CDR3 length: 15 residues. V was clipped by 6 bases and J by 6 bases; unmatched bases: 13. Per the germline V gene, CDR1 is MNHNS and CDR2 is SASEGT. CDR3: CASRTRTGSGPEAFF. The CDR3 DNA reads TGTGCCAGCAGAACCCGGACAGGCTCAGGGCCTGAAGCTTTCTTT.

Ten or more counts support this clonotype. The J gene is TRBJ1-5, the V gene TRBV20-1; D is possibly TRBD1 (5 bases). This CDR3 comprises 13 residues. Germline V lookup: CDR1 DFQATT, CDR2 SNEGSKA (reference sequence). Trimming removed 0 bases from V and 6 bases from J, with 9 bases in between. CDR3 sequence reads: CSAREGRGQPQHF. DNA for the CDR3: TGCAGTGCTAGAGAGGGTAGGGGTCAGCCCCAGCATTTT.

This rearrangement joins TRBV20-1 to TRBJ1-2, with D tentatively TRBD1 (5 bases). CDR3 length: 12 amino acids. Trimming removed 3 bases at V and 3 bases at J, with 8 bases between. Per germline, CDR1 DFQATT and CDR2 SNEGSKA (reference sequence). The CDR3 reads CSASRDDYGYTF. The CDR3, as DNA: TGCAGTGCTAGTAGGGACGACTATGGCTACACCTTC.

This clonotype has at least ten counts. The rearrangement uses TRBV28 and TRBJ2-2; 9 bases align to TRBD1. Germline CDR1 is MDHEN and CDR2 is SYDVKM. The CDR3 totals 16 residues. V dropped 8 bases and J dropped 4; count of bases not matched to a gene: 11. CDR3 in amino acids: CASGGQGHPRTGELFF. CDR3 bases: TGTGCCAGCGGGGGACAGGGACACCCCCGCACCGGGGAGCTGTTTTTT.

The table lists this clonotype with many counts. V gene TRBV12-3 or TRBV12-4 combines with J gene TRBJ1-2, with D possibly being TRBD1 (6 bases). Trimming cost V 7 bases and J 8 bases, with 20 bases left between them. This CDR3 spans 14 amino acids. The DNA of the CDR3 is TGTGCCAGCACGATTGACAGGAGCCTTTTCGGCTACACCTTC. It yields the protein CASTIDRSLFGYTF.

The sample holds many counts of this clonotype. The chain recombines TRBV5-6 with TRBJ1-5; D ambiguous. CDR1 is SGHDT and CDR2 is YYEEEE in the germline V gene. V lost 0 bases to trimming and J lost 2 bases, with 9 bases between them. This CDR3 comprises 15 residues. The CDR3 region has the DNA TGTGCCAGCAGCTTGGGAGGCAGAGGCAATCAGCCCCAGCATTTT. Residues: CASSLGGRGNQPQHF.

Ten or more counts support this clonotype. The gene calls are TRBV12-3 or TRBV12-4 and TRBJ1-2; maybe TRBD1 (5 bases). Between the trimmed V and J ends, which lost 7 bases and 0 bases, there was a span of 9 bases. The CDR3 consists of 13 residues. This CDR3 reads CASTRGSNYGYTF. CDR3 sequence (DNA): TGTGCCAGCACTCGGGGCTCTAACTATGGCTACACCTTC.

The J gene is TRBJ1-1, the V gene TRBV6-5; D unresolved. V lost 2 bases, J lost 0 bases, and 10 bases lay in between. The V gene's germline CDR1 is MNHEY and CDR2 SVGAGI. The CDR3 totals 15 residues. CDR3 amino acids: CASSYQGNMNTEAFF. The CDR3 nucleotides read TGTGCCAGCAGTTACCAAGGGAACATGAACACTGAAGCTTTCTTT.

This clonotype occurred many times. CDR3 sequence: CASTGGSYEQYF. CDR3 bases: TGTGCCAGCACAGGTGGAAGCTACGAGCAGTACTTC. The chain uses TRBV6-1 and TRBJ2-7; D is uncertain. Trimming took 7 bases from V and 3 from J, leaving 10 bases between them. CDR1 is MNHNS, CDR2 SASEGT, per germline. This CDR3 is 12 amino acids long.

This chain connects TRBV7-2 to TRBJ2-5, with TRBD2 matching over 7 bases. Germline-derived CDR1 and CDR2 are SGHTA and FQGNSA. V lost 1 base, J lost 5 bases, and 7 bases stayed unmatched. CDR3 length: 15 residues. The CDR3 here is CASSLGLAGLETQYF. DNA of the CDR3: TGTGCCAGCAGCTTAGGACTAGCCGGATTGGAGACCCAGTACTTC.

This clonotype appeared a few times. V usage is TRBV20-1 and J usage is TRBJ1-2, with D possibly matching TRBD1 (6 bases). The germline V gene has CDR1 DFQATT and CDR2 SNEGSKA (reference sequence). This CDR3 is built from 14 residues. V was trimmed by 6 bases and J by 8 bases, leaving 22 bases between them. CDR3 region: CSASGPTGSYGYTF. In nucleotides, the CDR3 is TGCAGTGCCTCCGGACCTACAGGGTCGTACGGCTACACCTTC.

The rearrangement joins TRBV20-1 to TRBJ1-5; D call uncertain. Germline V gene sequence: CDR1 DFQATT, CDR2 SNEGSKA (reference sequence). This CDR3 is 15 amino acids long. V was trimmed by 5 bases and J by 7 bases, leaving 21 bases between them. CDR3 loop: CSAADVAKGAQPQHF. The CDR3 DNA reads as TGCAGTGCTGCTGACGTGGCCAAGGGAGCACAGCCCCAGCATTTT.

This clonotype was detected ten times or more. The chain combines TRBV6-4 with TRBJ1-5; TRBD1 matches 8 bases. The CDR3 spans 14 residues. Per the germline V gene, CDR1 is MRHNA and CDR2 is SNTAGT. V gave up 9 bases and J gave up 2 bases; unmatched junction bases: 6. CDR3 loop: CARDRDPGNQPQHF. CDR3 DNA sequence: TGTGCCAGGGACAGGGATCCCGGCAATCAGCCCCAGCATTTT.